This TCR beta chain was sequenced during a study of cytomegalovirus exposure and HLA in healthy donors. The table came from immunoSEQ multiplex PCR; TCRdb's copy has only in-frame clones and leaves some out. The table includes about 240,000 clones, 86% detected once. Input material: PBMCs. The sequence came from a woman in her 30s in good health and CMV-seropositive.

CDR3 amino acids: CASSLNRETDTQYF. Written as DNA, the CDR3 is TGCGCCAGCAGCTTGAACCGGGAGACAGATACGCAGTATTTT. The V call is TRBV5-1, the J call TRBJ2-3, with TRBD2 as a possible D gene (6 bases). The V gene's germline CDR1 is SGHRS and CDR2 YFSETQ. V lost 1 base, J lost 3 bases, and 9 bases lay in between. The CDR3 loop spans 14 amino acids.